This T cell receptor (beta chain) was sequenced during a study of Graves' ophthalmopathy and Graves' hyperthyroidism. Study conclusions and caveats: The model's ophthalmopathy progression predictions had approximately 71% sensitivity and just under 75% specificity. Blood was where most expanded thyroid clonotypes above 0.001 frequency also turned up.

There are many counts of this clonotype. Antigen specificity is unknown. Exclusion applied to patients with other autoimmune diseases, uncontrolled infections, pregnancy or lactation. RNA transcripts were the source from which TCR beta CDR3 regions were amplified. Second-round multiplex PCR followed a first-round RT-PCR using HTBI primers. In TCRdb, the multiplex PCR reads were re-called with MiXCR into one record per CDR3 protein. Found here are approximately 160,000 distinct CDR3 sequences, roughly two fifths of them singletons; the top ten hold approximately 8.9%. The CDR3 totals 15 residues. With V trimmed by 6 bases and J by 3 bases, 7 bases remained unmatched.

V gene TRBV12-3 or TRBV12-4 combines with J gene TRBJ1-5; 8 bases agree with TRBD1. Sample: peripheral blood. This TCR was recovered from a man aged 25-45 years with Graves' ophthalmopathy. This chain's CDR3 is CASSPGTGDNQPQHF. CDR3 DNA sequence: TGTGCCAGCAGCCCCGGGACAGGAGACAATCAGCCCCAGCATTTT.